Listed below are T cell receptor beta chains from one sample, sequenced in a study of early T cells in non-severe SARS-CoV-2 infection. One entry per CDR3 protein results from TCRdb running MiXCR on the 5' RACE reads. The sample yields 30,000 to 40,000 distinct CDR3 sequences, less than 8.5% seen once. Sequencing used whole blood, obtained at baseline. These receptors all come from an adult who was a healthcare worker with PCR-confirmed SARS-CoV-2 infection or an uninfected control (not recorded which). CDR3s include the opening cysteine and the closing phenylalanine or tryptophan. The order of the fields is D gene, V gene, clone size, J gene, CDR3 protein, CDR3 DNA. The D gene is left open where the match is weak. A clone size is listed for some rows: how often the clone was seen (once, few, many), or a class if it is expanded.

TRBD2	TRBV4-3	.	TRBJ2-2	CASSPGTSGSYTGELFF	TGCGCCAGCAGCCCCGGGACTAGCGGGAGCTACACCGGGGAGCTGTTTTTT
.	TRBV18	few	TRBJ2-5	CASSPSWGGYQETQYF	TGTGCCAGCTCACCAAGTTGGGGCGGTTACCAAGAGACCCAGTACTTC
.	TRBV10-1	many	TRBJ1-2	CASSEMRERAYGYTF	TGCGCCAGCAGTGAGATGCGGGAACGGGCCTATGGCTACACCTTC
.	TRBV2	many	TRBJ2-7	CASSVDLRDEQYF	TGTGCCAGCAGTGTTGACCTCAGGGACGAGCAGTACTTC
.	TRBV11-2	many	TRBJ2-3	CASSLSSSVSDTQYF	TGTGCCAGCAGCTTATCTAGCAGCGTGAGTGATACGCAGTATTTT
.	TRBV18	.	TRBJ2-5	CASSPGAVETQYF	TGTGCCAGCTCACCAGGTGCCGTAGAGACCCAGTACTTC
.	TRBV19	many	TRBJ1-5	CASSMGVYQPQHF	TGTGCCAGTAGTATGGGGGTTTATCAGCCCCAGCATTTT
.	TRBV6-6	.	TRBJ2-1	CASKELPIGEQFF	TGTGCCAGCAAAGAGCTCCCCATAGGTGAGCAGTTCTTC
TRBD1	TRBV20-1	few	TRBJ2-5	CSARYLGGDRGRKETQYF	TGCAGTGCTAGATACTTGGGAGGGGACAGGGGGCGCAAAGAGACCCAGTACTTC
TRBD2	TRBV12-3/TRBV12-4	.	TRBJ2-2	CASSEGTSGSGAGELFF	TGTGCCAGCAGCGAGGGCACTAGCGGGAGTGGAGCCGGGGAGCTGTTTTTT
.	TRBV6-5	few	TRBJ2-4	CASSYGATGAKNIQYF	TGTGCCAGCAGTTACGGGGCCACAGGGGCCAAAAACATTCAGTACTTC
TRBD1	TRBV20-1	many	TRBJ2-1	CSAEGRGQYNEQFF	TGCAGTGCTGAGGGTCGGGGACAGTACAATGAGCAGTTCTTC
.	TRBV7-3	medium-sized	TRBJ2-1	CASSLGARGQFF	TGTGCCAGCAGCTTAGGGGCGAGGGGGCAGTTCTTC
.	TRBV7-9	.	TRBJ1-4	CASSSTVTTNEKLFF	TGTGCCAGCAGCTCGACTGTTACAACTAATGAAAAACTGTTTTTT
TRBD1	TRBV7-9	many	TRBJ2-7	CASSTGTGADEQYF	TGTGCCAGCAGCACAGGCACAGGGGCCGACGAGCAGTACTTC
TRBD1	TRBV16	many	TRBJ1-1	CASSRSTTGGTEAFF	TGTGCCAGCAGCCGATCCACTACAGGGGGCACTGAAGCTTTCTTT
.	TRBV14	few	TRBJ2-1	CASSPRPGLGLLAYNEQFF	TGTGCCAGCAGCCCAAGGCCCGGTCTCGGACTACTCGCCTACAATGAGCAGTTCTTC
.	TRBV7-9	many	TRBJ1-6	CASSLEVSPLHF	TGTGCCAGCAGCTTAGAGGTTTCACCCCTCCACTTT
.	TRBV19	few	TRBJ1-4	CASSNFREKLFF	TGTGCCAGTAGTAACTTCCGGGAAAAACTGTTTTTT
.	TRBV12-3/TRBV12-4	.	TRBJ2-2	CASTRQGTGELFF	TGTGCCAGCACCCGTCAGGGAACCGGGGAGCTGTTTTTT
.	TRBV4-1	many	TRBJ2-1	CASSQTLGRNEQFF	TGCGCCAGCAGCCAAACGCTGGGGCGTAATGAGCAGTTCTTC
.	TRBV10-3	few	TRBJ2-2	CAISDIATGELFF	TGTGCCATCAGTGACATCGCAACCGGGGAGCTGTTTTTT
TRBD2	TRBV4-1	.	TRBJ2-1	CASSQSWTSGRVYNEQFF	TGCGCCAGCAGCCAATCTTGGACTAGCGGGAGAGTCTACAATGAGCAGTTCTTC
TRBD2	TRBV7-6	few	TRBJ2-2	CASSLNPLRLAGDTGELFF	TGTGCCAGCAGCTTAAATCCCCTGCGTTTAGCGGGAGATACCGGGGAGCTGTTTTTT
.	TRBV28	few	TRBJ1-2	CASSLGGADYGYTF	TGTGCCAGCAGCCTTGGGGGGGCTGACTATGGCTACACCTTC
.	TRBV30	.	TRBJ2-3	CAWSLLTDTQYF	TGTGCCTGGAGCCTCCTTACAGATACGCAGTATTTT
TRBD1	TRBV20-1	.	TRBJ2-7	CSARDGQGATYSSYEQYF	TGCAGTGCTAGAGACGGACAGGGGGCAACTTACAGCTCCTACGAGCAGTACTTC